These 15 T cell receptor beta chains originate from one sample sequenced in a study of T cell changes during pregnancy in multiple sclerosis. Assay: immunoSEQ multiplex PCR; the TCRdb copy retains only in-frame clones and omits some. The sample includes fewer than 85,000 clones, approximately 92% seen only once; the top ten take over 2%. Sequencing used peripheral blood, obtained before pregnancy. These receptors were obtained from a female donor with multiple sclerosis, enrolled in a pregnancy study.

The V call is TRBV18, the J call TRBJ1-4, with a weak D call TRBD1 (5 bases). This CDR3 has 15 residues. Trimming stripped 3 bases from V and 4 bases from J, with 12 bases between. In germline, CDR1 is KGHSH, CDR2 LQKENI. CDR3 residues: CASSPRQLFNEKLFF. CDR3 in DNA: TGTGCCAGCTCACCCCGACAGCTATTTAATGAAAAACTGTTTTTT.

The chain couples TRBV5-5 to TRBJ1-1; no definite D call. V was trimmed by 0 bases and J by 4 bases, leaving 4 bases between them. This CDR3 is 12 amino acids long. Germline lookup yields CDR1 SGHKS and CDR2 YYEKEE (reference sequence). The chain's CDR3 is CASSLDITEAFF. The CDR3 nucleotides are TGTGCCAGCAGCTTGGACATCACTGAAGCTTTCTTT.

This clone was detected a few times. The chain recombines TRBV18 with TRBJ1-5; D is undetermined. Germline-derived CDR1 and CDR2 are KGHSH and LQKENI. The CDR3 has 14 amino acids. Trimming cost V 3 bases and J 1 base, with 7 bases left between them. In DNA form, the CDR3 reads TGTGCCAGCTCACCTTCGGGGAGCAATCAGCCCCAGCATTTT. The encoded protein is CASSPSGSNQPQHF.

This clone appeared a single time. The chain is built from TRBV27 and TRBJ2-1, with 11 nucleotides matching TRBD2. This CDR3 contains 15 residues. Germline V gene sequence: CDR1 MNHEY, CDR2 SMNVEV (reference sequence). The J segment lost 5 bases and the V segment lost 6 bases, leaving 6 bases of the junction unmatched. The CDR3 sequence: CASRDRLAGNNEQFF. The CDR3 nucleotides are TGTGCCAGCAGAGACCGACTAGCGGGGAACAATGAGCAGTTCTTC.

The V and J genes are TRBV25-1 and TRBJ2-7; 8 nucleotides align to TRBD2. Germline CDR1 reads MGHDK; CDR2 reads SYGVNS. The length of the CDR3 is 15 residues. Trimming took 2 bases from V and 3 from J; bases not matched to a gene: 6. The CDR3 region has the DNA TGTGCCAGCAGTGAAATGATAGCGGGACTCTACGAGCAGTACTTC. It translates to CASSEMIAGLYEQYF.

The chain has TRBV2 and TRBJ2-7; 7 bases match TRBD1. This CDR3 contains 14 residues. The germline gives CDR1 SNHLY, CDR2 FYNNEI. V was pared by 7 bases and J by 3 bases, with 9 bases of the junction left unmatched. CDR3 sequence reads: CASIPGTAFYEQYF. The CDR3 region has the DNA TGTGCCAGCATTCCCGGGACAGCTTTCTACGAGCAGTACTTC.

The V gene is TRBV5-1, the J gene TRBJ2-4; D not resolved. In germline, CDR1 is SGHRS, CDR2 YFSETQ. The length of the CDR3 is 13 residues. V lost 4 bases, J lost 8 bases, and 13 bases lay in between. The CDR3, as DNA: TGCGCCAGCAGCCCCCTAGTTGAGGACATTCAGTACTTC. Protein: CASSPLVEDIQYF.

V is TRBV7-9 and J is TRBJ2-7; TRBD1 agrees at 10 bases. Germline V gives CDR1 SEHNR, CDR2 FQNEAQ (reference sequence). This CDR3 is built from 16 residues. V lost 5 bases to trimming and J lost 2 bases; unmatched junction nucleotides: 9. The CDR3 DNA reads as TGTGCCAGCAGCCACACGACAGGGGGCAAACCCTACGAGCAGTACTTC. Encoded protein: CASSHTTGGKPYEQYF.

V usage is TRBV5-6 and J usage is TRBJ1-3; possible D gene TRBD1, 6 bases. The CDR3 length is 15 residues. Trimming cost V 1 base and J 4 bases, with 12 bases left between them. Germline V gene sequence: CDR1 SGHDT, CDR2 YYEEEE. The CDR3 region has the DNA TGTGCCAGCAGCTTGATTCAGGGGAGCGGAAACACCATATATTTT. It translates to CASSLIQGSGNTIYF.

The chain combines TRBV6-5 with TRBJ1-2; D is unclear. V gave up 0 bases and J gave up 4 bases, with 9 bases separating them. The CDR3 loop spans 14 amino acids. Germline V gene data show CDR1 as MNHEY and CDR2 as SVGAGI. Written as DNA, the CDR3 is TGTGCCAGCAGTTACTCGAACAGCCTCTATGGCTACACCTTC. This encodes CASSYSNSLYGYTF.

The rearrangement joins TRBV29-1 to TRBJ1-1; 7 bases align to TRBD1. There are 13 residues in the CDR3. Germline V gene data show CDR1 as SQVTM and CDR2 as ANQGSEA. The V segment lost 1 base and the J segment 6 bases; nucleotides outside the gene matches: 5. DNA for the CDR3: TGCAGCGTTGAAGGACAGGGAAGGGCTGAAGCTTTCTTT. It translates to CSVEGQGRAEAFF.

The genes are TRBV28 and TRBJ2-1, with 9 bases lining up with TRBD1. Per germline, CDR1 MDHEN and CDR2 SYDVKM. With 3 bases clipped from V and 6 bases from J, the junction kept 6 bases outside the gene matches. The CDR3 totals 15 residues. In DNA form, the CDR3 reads TGTGCCAGCAGTTTTAGGGACAGGGTGGCCAATGAGCAGTTCTTC. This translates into CASSFRDRVANEQFF.

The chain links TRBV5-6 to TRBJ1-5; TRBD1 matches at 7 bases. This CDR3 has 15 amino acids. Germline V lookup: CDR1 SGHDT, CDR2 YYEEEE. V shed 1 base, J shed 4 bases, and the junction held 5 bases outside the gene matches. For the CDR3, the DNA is TGTGCCAGCAGCTTGCGCAGGGGGGTTAATCAGCCCCAGCATTTT. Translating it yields CASSLRRGVNQPQHF.

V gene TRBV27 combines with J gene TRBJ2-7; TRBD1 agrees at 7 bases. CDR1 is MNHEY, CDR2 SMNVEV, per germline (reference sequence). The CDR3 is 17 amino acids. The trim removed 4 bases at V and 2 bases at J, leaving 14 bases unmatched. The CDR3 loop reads CASSYQTGVDGPYEQYF. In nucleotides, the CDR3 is TGTGCCAGCAGTTACCAAACAGGGGTTGATGGGCCCTACGAGCAGTACTTC.

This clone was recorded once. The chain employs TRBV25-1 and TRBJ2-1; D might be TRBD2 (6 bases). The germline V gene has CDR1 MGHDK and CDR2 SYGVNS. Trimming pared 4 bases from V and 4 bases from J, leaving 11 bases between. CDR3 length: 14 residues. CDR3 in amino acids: CASSARDFYNEQFF. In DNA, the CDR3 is TGTGCCAGCAGTGCCAGGGACTTTTACAATGAGCAGTTCTTC. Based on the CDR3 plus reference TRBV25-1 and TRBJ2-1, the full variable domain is EADIYQTPRYLVIGTGKKITLECSQTMGHDKMYWYQQDPGMELHLIHYSYGVNSTEKGDLSSESTVSRIRTEHFPLTLESARPSHTSQYLCASSARDFYNEQFFGPGTRLTVL.